The rows below give T cell receptor beta chains drawn from one sample of a study of T cell repertoires in cytomegalovirus infection. Each CDR3 protein gets one entry after TCRdb re-called the reads with MiXCR. In the table there are approximately 240,000 distinct CDR3 sequences, around 12% of which are singletons. The sample taken for sequencing was PBMCs. The receptors stem from a human donor in good health (CMV status not recorded). Some clones in this sample may be carry-over from other donors' samples. The CDR3 runs from the conserved cysteine through the conserved F or W. D genes are given only for firm matches. Clone size appears in some rows only: once, few, many, or a class for an expanded clone.

v_gene	abundance	j_gene	d_gene	CDR3nt	CDR3aa
TRBV28	many	TRBJ2-7	TRBD2	TGTGCCAGCAGTTTCCCCATGACTAGCGGGACTTACGAGCAGTACTTC	CASSFPMTSGTYEQYF
TRBV7-2	many	TRBJ2-2	TRBD1	TGTGCCAGCGCCCAGGGGGATGGGACCGGGGAGCTGTTTTTT	CASAQGDGTGELFF
TRBV7-3	few	TRBJ2-1	TRBD1	TGTGCCAGCAGCGACCGGGACAGAACGATTTTCTTC	CASSDRDRTIFF
TRBV27	many	TRBJ2-7	-	TGTGCCGCTGCTTCCCCTAACAGGGATTGGTACGAGCAGTACTTC	CAAASPNRDWYEQYF
TRBV29-1	-	TRBJ2-6	TRBD1	TGCAGCGTTGAAGGACAGGGTGTCCTGACTTTC	CSVEGQGVLTF
TRBV7-2	many	TRBJ2-7	-	TGTGCCAGCAGCCCCAGGGAAAGCACCTACGAGCAGTACTTC	CASSPRESTYEQYF
TRBV29-1	few	TRBJ1-2	-	TGCAGCGTTGAATTCGACCCCTTTAATCATGGCTACACCTTC	CSVEFDPFNHGYTF
TRBV3-1	few	TRBJ2-7	-	TGTGCCAGCAGCCAAAGGGGACTGACGGCCGAGCAGTACTTC	CASSQRGLTAEQYF
TRBV13	-	TRBJ2-7	-	TGCGCCAGCAGCCCCGGGGCAGGGGACCTCTACGAGCAGTACTTC	CASSPGAGDLYEQYF
TRBV4-3	-	TRBJ2-1	TRBD2	TGCGCCAGCAGCCAAGATCCCGGGGGGGCTGCTGGCAATGAGCAGTTCTTC	CASSQDPGGAAGNEQFF
TRBV28	few	TRBJ2-1	TRBD1	TGTGCCAGCAGACAGGGGGGCATACACAATGAGCAGTTCTTC	CASRQGGIHNEQFF
TRBV7-2	many	TRBJ1-2	-	TGTGCCAGCAGCTTAATGACAGCTCAGTATGGCTACACCTTC	CASSLMTAQYGYTF
TRBV6-6	many	TRBJ1-6	TRBD1	TGTGCCAGCAGGCTACATGGGACAGGGAACTCACCCCTCCACTTT	CASRLHGTGNSPLHF
TRBV3-1	-	TRBJ1-6	-	TGTGCCAGCAGCCAAGGACAGATGGCCCCTAATTCACCCCTCCACTTT	CASSQGQMAPNSPLHF
TRBV7-9	many	TRBJ2-7	-	TGTGCCAGCAGCCCACCTGATAGGGTCTACGAGCAGTACTTC	CASSPPDRVYEQYF
TRBV11-3	few	TRBJ2-3	TRBD2	TGTGCCAGCAGCACTCGGGGGGGGCCTAGCCATCGGGATACGCAGTATTTT	CASSTRGGPSHRDTQYF
TRBV11-1	-	TRBJ2-1	TRBD2	TGTGCCAGCAGCAAACCCGGGACTAGCGACTTCAATGAGCAGTTCTTC	CASSKPGTSDFNEQFF
TRBV10-3	few	TRBJ2-1	-	TGTGCCATCAGTGAGTCAAACCTTCACAATGAGCAGTTCTTC	CAISESNLHNEQFF
TRBV6-1	many	TRBJ2-3	-	TGTGCCACCAGTATCACAGATACGCAGTATTTT	CATSITDTQYF
TRBV20-1	few	TRBJ1-1	-	TGCAGTGCTAGAGAGGGCAGGGCGACCACTGAAGCTTTCTTT	CSAREGRATTEAFF
TRBV12-3/TRBV12-4	-	TRBJ2-3	-	TGTGCCAGCACTCCAGAGGCAGATACGCAGTATTTT	CASTPEADTQYF
TRBV25-1	-	TRBJ1-1	-	TGTGCCAGCAGTGAATTGGGATCTTCCTACGGACCTGGCACTGAAGCTTTCTTT	CASSELGSSYGPGTEAFF
TRBV19	few	TRBJ2-5	TRBD2	TGTGCCAGTAGTAGGCTCGGGGCGGCGGGAGTGGGAGAGACCCAGTACTTC	CASSRLGAAGVGETQYF
TRBV7-2	many	TRBJ1-2	-	TGTGCCAGCAGCTTAGAGGCAGTCTATGGCTACACCTTC	CASSLEAVYGYTF
TRBV28	many	TRBJ2-5	TRBD2	TGTGCCAGCAGTTTACGGAGAGCGGGAGTGAAAGAGACCCAGTACTTC	CASSLRRAGVKETQYF
TRBV29-1	-	TRBJ2-3	TRBD2	TGCAGCGTCCGAGGGGGCGAACTAGCGGGAGGGCGCACAGATACGCAGTATTTT	CSVRGGELAGGRTDTQYF
TRBV29-1	few	TRBJ2-1	TRBD1	TGCAGCGCGGGACAGGGGACCTACAATGAGCAGTTCTTC	CSAGQGTYNEQFF
TRBV5-4	-	TRBJ2-3	-	TGTGCCAGCAGCTCCTCTAGCGAAAGCACAGATACGCAGTATTTT	CASSSSSESTDTQYF
TRBV4-3	few	TRBJ1-2	TRBD1	TGCGCCAGCAGCCAAGCCTACGGACAGGGGAATGGCTACACCTTC	CASSQAYGQGNGYTF
TRBV7-2	many	TRBJ2-2	-	TGTGCCAGCAGCTTACCAGCCGGGGAGCTGTTTTTT	CASSLPAGELFF
TRBV2	many	TRBJ2-3	TRBD1	TGTGCCAGCAGTGAACCAGAACAGGGGGCAAGCACAGATACGCAGTATTTT	CASSEPEQGASTDTQYF
TRBV7-2	many	TRBJ2-5	TRBD2	TGTGCCAGCAGCTTAGGAGGAGCGGGGGAGACCCAGTACTTC	CASSLGGAGETQYF
TRBV5-1	many	TRBJ2-7	TRBD1	TGCGCCAGCAGCCAGCTTACAGGGGATTACGAGCAGTACTTC	CASSQLTGDYEQYF
TRBV6-5	-	TRBJ1-1	-	TGTGCCAGCAGTTACTCGACCACAGGGGAAGCTTTCTTT	CASSYSTTGEAFF
TRBV20-1	once	TRBJ1-5	-	TGCAGTGCTAGAGATCAGACCGCGGGGGAGCCCCAGCATTTT	CSARDQTAGEPQHF
TRBV7-2	many	TRBJ2-3	TRBD2	TGTGCCAGCAGCTTAGCCGGACTAGCGGGCTCAGATACGCAGTATTTT	CASSLAGLAGSDTQYF
TRBV19	-	TRBJ2-6	-	TGTGCCAGTAGTCCCCGGACGGGCTCTGGGGCCAACGTCCTGACTTTC	CASSPRTGSGANVLTF
TRBV19	many	TRBJ2-1	TRBD1	TGTGCCAGTAGTGCACAGGGGTATGAGCAGTTCTTC	CASSAQGYEQFF
TRBV5-1	-	TRBJ2-3	TRBD2	TGCGCCAGCAGGACGGGACTAGCGGCCTCAGATACGCAGTATTTT	CASRTGLAASDTQYF